These 32 T cell receptor beta chains share one sample of origin, sequenced in a study of cytomegalovirus exposure and HLA in healthy donors. This PCR relied on a set of 60 Vbeta primers and 13 Jbeta primers. Repertoires were generated with immunoSEQ multiplex PCR, while TCRdb's copy carries only in-frame clones and drops some. The sample contains some 110,000 clones, over 60% of which appear only once. The sequenced sample was PBMCs. The receptor set was obtained from a woman in her sixties or seventies in good health and CMV-seropositive.

The rearrangement links TRBV7-9 to TRBJ2-5; 11 bases align to TRBD2. The assigned J gene may be wrong: the sequence end matches TRBJ2-7 better. There are 14 residues in the CDR3. CDR1 SEHNR and CDR2 FQNEAQ come from the germline V gene (reference sequence). The CDR3 DNA follows: TGTGCCAGCAGCCGCGGGACTAGCGGCTACGAGCAGTACTTC. Translation gives CASSRGTSGYEQYF.

This clone was counted only a few times. This chain links TRBV18 with TRBJ1-1; 7 bases agree with TRBD1. This CDR3 is built from 15 residues. Germline CDR1 is KGHSH and CDR2 is LQKENI. With V trimmed by 1 base and J by 6 bases, 8 bases remained unmatched. CDR3 DNA sequence: TGTGCCAGCTCACCACTTGCAGGGGGTAACTCTGAAGCTTTCTTT. It is translated as CASSPLAGGNSEAFF.

The chain has TRBV7-8 and TRBJ2-7, with 7 bases lining up with TRBD1. The junction had 13 bases not matched to a gene; V was cut back by 0 bases and J by 5 bases. The CDR3 sequence is 17 residues long. The V gene's germline CDR1 is SGHVS and CDR2 FQNEAQ. The DNA of the CDR3 is TGTGCCAGCAGCTTAGCCCGTGAGGGGGCGCAATTGAACGAGCAGTACTTC. Its protein product is CASSLAREGAQLNEQYF. Based on the CDR3 plus reference TRBV7-8 and TRBJ2-7, the full variable domain is GAGVSQSPRYKVAKRGQDVALRCDPISGHVSLFWYQQALGQGPEFLTYFQNEAQLDKSGLPSDRFFAERPEGSVSTLKIQRTQQEDSAVYLCASSLAREGAQLNEQYFGPGTRLTVT.

The gene calls are TRBV18 and TRBJ2-5, with 7 positions matching TRBD1. Unmatched junction bases numbered 6, after V lost 3 bases and J lost 5 bases. The CDR3 covers 14 residues. CDR1 is KGHSH, CDR2 LQKENI, per germline. The CDR3 bases are TGTGCCAGCTCACCCAGACAGGGCTGGGAGACCCAGTACTTC. Amino acid sequence: CASSPRQGWETQYF.

The rearrangement joins TRBV27 to TRBJ2-1, with 9 bases matching TRBD2. CDR3 length: 14 residues. V was pared by 8 bases and J by 7 bases, with 9 bases of the junction left unmatched. CDR1 is MNHEY and CDR2 is SMNVEV in the germline V gene (reference sequence). The CDR3 protein is CASRGRGGVNEQFF. CDR3 bases: TGTGCCAGCCGCGGGCGGGGGGGCGTAAATGAGCAGTTCTTC.

The J gene is TRBJ2-1, the V gene TRBV11-2; TRBD2 agrees at 13 bases. This CDR3 has 18 residues. The germline gives CDR1 SGHAT, CDR2 FQNNGV. Losses at the gene ends were 6 bases for V and 1 base for J; bases not matched to a gene: 9. The CDR3 here is CASSSATSGRWSYNEQFF. CDR3 coding DNA: TGTGCCAGCAGTTCAGCGACTAGCGGGAGGTGGTCCTACAATGAGCAGTTCTTC.

As concerns this clone: In the same sample, other DNA sequences code for this CDR3. The CDR3 protein is CASSESSGSYNEQFF. DNA of the CDR3: TGTGCCAGCAGCGAATCTAGCGGAAGCTACAATGAGCAGTTCTTC. This sequence joins TRBV9 and TRBJ2-1; the match to TRBD2 covers 7 bases. After removal of 3 bases from V and 3 bases from J, the junction contained 6 bases not matched to a gene. The CDR3 is made up of 15 amino acids. The V gene's germline CDR1 is SGDLS and CDR2 YYNGEE.

The V and J genes are TRBV7-2 and TRBJ1-1; maybe TRBD1 (6 bases). The ends were cut back, 5 bases at V and 1 base at J, with 17 bases in the middle. The germline CDR1 and CDR2 sequences are SGHTA and FQGNSA. The CDR3 spans 16 residues. The CDR3 is CASSPARQETNTEAFF. For the CDR3, the DNA is TGTGCCAGCAGCCCGGCCCGACAGGAGACGAACACTGAAGCTTTCTTT.

In its sample, this clone was seen a few times. CDR3 region: CATSREGGRGNEKLFF. CDR3 bases: TGTGCCACCAGCAGAGAAGGCGGCAGGGGGAATGAAAAACTGTTTTTT. The rearrangement links TRBV15 to TRBJ1-4; 7 bases agree with TRBD1. The CDR3 covers 16 residues. J gave up 5 bases and V 0 bases, and 6 bases lay outside the gene matches. The germline V gene encodes CDR1 LNHNV and CDR2 YYDKDF (reference sequence). The variable domain in full, completed from reference TRBV15 and TRBJ1-4, reads DAMVIQNPRYQVTQFGKPVTLSCSQTLNHNVMYWYQQKSSQAPKLLFHYYDKDFNNEADTPDNFQSRRPNTSFCFLDIRSPGLGDTAMYLCATSREGGRGNEKLFFGSGTQLSVL.

This clone came up once. The chain is built from TRBV4-2 and TRBJ1-2; 8 bases map to TRBD1. The CDR3 covers 14 residues. Germline CDR1 is LGHNA and CDR2 is YNFKEQ. V lost 2 bases, J lost 5 bases, and 4 bases stayed unmatched. The CDR3 sequence is CASSQPDRGYGYTF. Written as DNA, the CDR3 is TGTGCCAGCAGCCAACCCGACAGGGGATATGGCTACACCTTC.

The rearrangement uses TRBV6-6 and TRBJ2-3; the match to TRBD1 covers 7 bases. Trimming at V came to 6 bases and at J to 2 bases, leaving 5 bases not matched to a gene. Germline CDR1 is MNHNY and CDR2 is SVGAGI (reference sequence). This CDR3 contains 14 residues. CDR3 amino acids: CASRVDRNTDTQYF. The CDR3 DNA follows: TGTGCCAGCAGGGTGGACAGGAACACAGATACGCAGTATTTT.

This clone was counted between two and nine times. V is TRBV29-1 and J is TRBJ2-1, with a tentative D call TRBD1 (8 bases). Looked up from germline, CDR1 is SQVTM and CDR2 is ANQGSEA. The V end lost 3 bases, the J end lost 1 base, and 13 bases lay between the germline ends. The CDR3 has 15 amino acids. The CDR3 sequence: CSVENRGGSYNEQFF. CDR3 coding DNA: TGCAGCGTTGAGAACAGGGGGGGTTCCTACAATGAGCAGTTCTTC.

This clone appeared a single time. CDR3 in amino acids: CASSQEGGEKGEAFF. The CDR3 coding sequence is TGCGCCAGCAGCCAAGAGGGAGGGGAGAAGGGGGAAGCTTTCTTT. The chain recombines TRBV4-3 with TRBJ1-1; a weak D match, TRBD1 (5 bases). The CDR3 has 15 residues. CDR1 is LGHNA, CDR2 YSLEER, per germline. Deletions cut 0 bases from V and 8 bases from J, with 16 bases between.

This sequence joins TRBV10-3 and TRBJ2-7; 7 nucleotides agree with TRBD1. Germline V gene sequence: CDR1 ENHRY, CDR2 SYGVKD. V lost 9 bases to trimming and J lost 5 bases; unmatched junction nucleotides: 7. The CDR3 consists of 12 residues. CDR3 protein: CAIQGTGDEQYF. The CDR3 nucleotides read TGTGCCATACAGGGGACGGGTGACGAGCAGTACTTC.

The genes are TRBV20-1 and TRBJ2-3; D might be TRBD2 (5 bases). From germline, CDR1 is DFQATT and CDR2 SNEGSKA (reference sequence). The V end lost 4 bases, the J end lost 7 bases, and 9 bases lay between the germline ends. This CDR3 is built from 11 residues. This CDR3 is CSANPGYTQYF. The CDR3 coding sequence is TGCAGTGCTAATCCGGGATATACGCAGTATTTT.

This clone was counted once. The genes are TRBV7-3 and TRBJ2-3; D ambiguous. V was shortened by 4 bases and J by 1 base, with 9 bases between the two germline ends. The CDR3 consists of 14 residues. In germline, CDR1 is SGHTA, CDR2 FQGTGA. DNA for the CDR3: TGTGCCAGCAGCTCAAGCTCGGGCACAGATACGCAGTATTTT. Translated, it gives CASSSSSGTDTQYF.

V and J are TRBV5-1 and TRBJ2-1; a weak D match, TRBD2 (6 bases). Trimming pared 1 base from V and 9 bases from J, leaving 20 bases between. Germline values: CDR1 SGHRS, CDR2 YFSETQ. CDR3 length equals 16 residues. The CDR3 here is CASSLSGLTGTGEQFF. CDR3 bases: TGCGCCAGCAGCTTGTCCGGACTAACTGGGACGGGTGAGCAGTTCTTC.

The chain is built from TRBV9 and TRBJ2-5, with a tentative D call TRBD2 (5 bases). The CDR3 runs to 16 residues. V shed 4 bases and J shed 5 bases, with 21 bases lying between them. The germline V gene encodes CDR1 SGDLS and CDR2 YYNGEE. The CDR3 reads CASSLRGSVGVETQYF. The CDR3 DNA reads TGTGCCAGCAGCCTAAGAGGTAGCGTAGGAGTGGAGACCCAGTACTTC.

V is TRBV13 and J is TRBJ2-5; 9 nucleotides agree with TRBD1. V lost 5 bases, J lost 3 bases, and 4 bases stayed unmatched. Per the germline V gene, CDR1 is PRHDT and CDR2 is FYEKMQ (reference sequence). The CDR3 has 14 amino acids. The CDR3 region is CASSPQGAKETQYF. As DNA, the CDR3 is TGTGCCAGCAGCCCACAGGGGGCTAAAGAGACCCAGTACTTC.

On this clone itself: A junction end diverges from the germline sequence, so it may reflect a read error. The chain links TRBV5-1 to TRBJ1-1; 7 bases line up with TRBD1. This CDR3 spans 14 amino acids. CDR1 SGHRS and CDR2 YFSETQ come from the germline V gene. CDR3 protein: CASRLGQTNTEAFF. CDR3 bases: TGCGCCAGCAGGTTGGGACAGACGAACACTGAAGCTTTCTTT.

The J gene is TRBJ2-7, the V gene TRBV11-3; TRBD2 matches at 11 bases. The CDR3 sequence is 18 residues long. Trimming cost V 3 bases and J 4 bases; bases outside gene matches: 14. CDR1 is SGHNT, CDR2 YENEEA, per germline. CDR3: CASSFRALAGGLGYEQYF. DNA of the CDR3: TGTGCCAGCAGCTTCCGGGCTTTAGCGGGGGGGTTGGGGTACGAGCAGTACTTC.

The chain links TRBV5-6 to TRBJ2-1; D gene unclear. Trimming shortened V by 1 base and J by 0 bases, and 14 bases separated the two germline ends. The CDR3 runs 17 residues. CDR1 and CDR2 (germline): SGHDT, YYEEEE. The CDR3 DNA follows: TGTGCCAGCAGCTTGTACGGAATGTGGAGCTCCTACAATGAGCAGTTCTTC. This translates into CASSLYGMWSSYNEQFF.

The chain is built from TRBV6-6 and TRBJ2-7; no definite D call. This CDR3 is 12 amino acids long. V lost 6 bases and J lost 0, with 6 bases in between. Germline-derived CDR1 and CDR2 are MNHNY and SVGAGI (reference sequence). CDR3 amino acids: CASSPGSYEQYF. CDR3 nucleotide sequence: TGTGCCAGCAGCCCGGGCTCCTACGAGCAGTACTTC.

The chain recombines TRBV10-1 with TRBJ2-7; the match to TRBD1 covers 10 bases. The CDR3 runs to 16 residues. CDR1 and CDR2 (germline): WNHNN, SYGVQD (reference sequence). J was trimmed by 3 bases and V by 3 bases; bases with no gene match: 8. The CDR3 DNA is TGCGCCAGCAGTGATGACAGGGGGCCCTCACTCTACGAGCAGTACTTC. This sequence encodes CASSDDRGPSLYEQYF.

Only one count was recorded for this clone. The J gene is TRBJ1-1, the V gene TRBV5-6, with a tentative D call TRBD1 (5 bases). The V end lost 3 bases, the J end lost 6 bases, and 24 bases lay between the germline ends. CDR3 size: 17 residues. From germline, CDR1 is SGHDT and CDR2 YYEEEE. In nucleotides, the CDR3 is TGTGCCAGCAGCTCCCCCTTAGAAATTAGAGGGGAGGCTGAAGCTTTCTTT. It encodes CASSSPLEIRGEAEAFF.

The CDR3 DNA follows: TGCGCCAGCGGGCTTGCCGGGGGTTCCCAAGAGACCCAGTACTTC. Amino acids: CASGLAGGSQETQYF. The rearrangement uses TRBV5-1 and TRBJ2-5, with D possibly TRBD2 on 6 matching bases. This CDR3 comprises 15 residues. The V gene's germline CDR1 is SGHRS and CDR2 YFSETQ. The V end was cut by 7 bases, the J end by 1 base, with 17 bases between.

The gene calls are TRBV7-9 and TRBJ1-1; D may be TRBD1 (6 bases). Deletions cut 5 bases from V and 4 bases from J, with 14 bases between. Germline V gives CDR1 SEHNR, CDR2 FQNEAQ (reference sequence). CDR3 length: 14 amino acids. The CDR3 region is CASSVDRWSTEAFF. The CDR3 bases are TGTGCCAGCAGCGTCGACAGGTGGAGCACTGAAGCTTTCTTT.

V and J are TRBV7-2 and TRBJ2-3, with 10 bases aligning to TRBD2. CDR1 and CDR2 (germline): SGHTA, FQGNSA. This CDR3 has 15 residues. J lost 3 bases, V lost 6 bases, and 6 bases had no gene match. The CDR3 DNA reads TGTGCCAGCAGAAAAACTAGCGGGGAGACAGATACGCAGTATTTT. Amino acids: CASRKTSGETDTQYF.

This clone has more than one count but fewer than ten. The gene calls are TRBV5-1 and TRBJ1-1, with 8 bases that match TRBD1. The CDR3 extends over 14 amino acids. The V gene end was trimmed by 1 base and the J gene end by 4 bases; junction bases not matched to a gene: 3. The germline gives CDR1 SGHRS, CDR2 YFSETQ. CDR3 nucleotide sequence: TGCGCCAGCAGCTTGACAGGGGGAGGCACTGAAGCTTTCTTT. This sequence encodes CASSLTGGGTEAFF.

This chain connects TRBV19 to TRBJ2-7; TRBD1 aligns across 10 bases. CDR3 length equals 15 residues. Per the germline V gene, CDR1 is LNHDA and CDR2 is SQIVND (reference sequence). V lost 4 bases and J lost 7; bases outside the gene matches: 10. This CDR3 reads CASSNRDRGVREQYF. CDR3 nucleotide sequence: TGTGCCAGTAGTAACCGGGACAGGGGTGTGAGGGAGCAGTACTTC. The full variable domain, with the rest looked up from reference TRBV19 and TRBJ2-7, is DGGITQSPKYLFRKEGQNVTLSCEQNLNHDAMYWYRQDPGQGLRLIYYSQIVNDFQKGDIAEGYSVSREKKESFPLTVTSAQKNPTAFYLCASSNRDRGVREQYFGPGTRLTVT.

This chain uses TRBV15 with TRBJ1-3; 7 nucleotides match TRBD1. The CDR3 covers 14 residues. Germline CDR1 is LNHNV and CDR2 is YYDKDF (reference sequence). The V gene end was trimmed by 5 bases and the J gene end by 0 bases; junction bases not matched to a gene: 1. The CDR3 coding sequence is TGTGCCACCAGCGGGGACAGCTCTGGAAACACCATATATTTT. This encodes CATSGDSSGNTIYF.

The chain uses TRBV7-6 and TRBJ1-1, with a weak D call TRBD1 (6 bases). Germline assignment: CDR1 SGHVS and CDR2 FNYEAQ. CDR3 length equals 13 residues. Trimming stripped 4 bases from V and 8 bases from J, with 14 bases between. The CDR3 DNA reads TGTGCCAGCAGCTCGCCATGGACAGCCGAAGCTTTCTTT. This encodes CASSSPWTAEAFF.